The 20 T cell receptor beta chains below were found in one sample sequenced in a study of T cell responses to AZD1222 COVID-19 vaccine. Libraries were prepared by immunoSEQ multiplex PCR; TCRdb keeps only in-frame clonotypes and omits some of them. The sample carries 150,000 or so clones, 80% to 90% recorded once. The sequenced sample was peripheral blood, obtained on day 0 of AZD1222 vaccination. Source of these receptors: an adult in good health.

The chain carries TRBV5-5 and TRBJ1-5; a possible D gene is TRBD1 (6 bases). Germline V lookup: CDR1 SGHKS, CDR2 YYEKEE (reference sequence). This CDR3 is 16 amino acids long. V lost 2 bases and J 4 bases, leaving 16 bases between the germline ends. The DNA of the CDR3 is TGTGCCAGCAGCTTCCAATTACGGACAGTTAATCAGCCCCAGCATTTT. Its translation is CASSFQLRTVNQPQHF.

This sequence joins TRBV11-1 and TRBJ1-1; D not resolved. Germline V CDR1 and CDR2: SGHAT, FQDESV (reference sequence). Trimming shortened V by 2 bases and J by 0 bases, and 7 bases separated the two germline ends. The length of the CDR3 is 14 residues. CDR3 loop: CASSLTELNTEAFF. The CDR3 DNA sequence: TGTGCCAGCAGCTTAACAGAGCTGAACACTGAAGCTTTCTTT.

This clone was seen just once. V is TRBV13 and J is TRBJ2-7; 7 bases map to TRBD1. The germline V gene encodes CDR1 PRHDT and CDR2 FYEKMQ (reference sequence). V lost 5 bases to trimming and J lost 4 bases; unmatched junction nucleotides: 5. The CDR3 is 13 residues long. The CDR3: CASSRGGRYEQYF. In DNA, the CDR3 is TGTGCCAGCAGCCGAGGGGGCAGGTACGAGCAGTACTTC.

This chain joins TRBV10-3 and TRBJ2-3; D may be TRBD1 (6 bases). The CDR3 covers 12 residues. Per the germline V gene, CDR1 is ENHRY and CDR2 is SYGVKD. The V and J ends lost 10 bases and 9 bases respectively, with 17 bases between them. The CDR3 DNA is TGTGCCACAGGGGCTAGGAACGCCACGCAGTATTTT. It encodes CATGARNATQYF.

This chain uses TRBV2 with TRBJ2-7; the D call may be TRBD1 or TRBD2 (5 bases each). This CDR3 region has 13 residues. Germline V CDR1 and CDR2: SNHLY, FYNNEI. Trimming stripped 6 bases from V and 3 bases from J, with 12 bases between. CDR3 in DNA: TGTGCCAGCAGATTTGGGACCGACTACGAGCAGTACTTC. It translates to CASRFGTDYEQYF.

The V and J genes are TRBV9 and TRBJ2-1; 13 positions match TRBD2. CDR3 size: 15 residues. CDR1 and CDR2 from the germline V gene are SGDLS and YYNGEE. Unmatched junction bases numbered 4, after V lost 2 bases and J lost 8 bases. CDR3 sequence reads: CASSVGTSGNHEQFF. The DNA of the CDR3 is TGTGCCAGCAGCGTCGGGACTAGCGGGAATCATGAGCAGTTCTTC.

Here the CDR3 DNA reads TGCGCCAGCAGCCTGGGACTAGCGGGTTACAATGAGCAGTTCTTC. Translating it yields CASSLGLAGYNEQFF. The chain has TRBV4-3 and TRBJ2-1; TRBD2 agrees at 12 bases. Germline V gene lookup returns CDR1 LGHNA and CDR2 YSLEER. V dropped 4 bases and J dropped 4; count of bases not matched to a gene: 2. This CDR3 has 15 amino acids.

The rearrangement joins TRBV7-9 to TRBJ2-5; D might be TRBD2 (6 bases). The V end was cut by 1 base, the J end by 5 bases, with 14 bases between. The CDR3 consists of 15 residues. The V gene's germline CDR1 is SEHNR and CDR2 FQNEAQ (reference sequence). This CDR3 reads CASSLGAGRRETQYF. CDR3 in DNA: TGTGCCAGCAGCTTAGGGGCAGGGAGGCGGGAGACCCAGTACTTC.

The rearrangement uses TRBV2 and TRBJ1-2; no definite D call. From germline, CDR1 is SNHLY and CDR2 FYNNEI. CDR3 length: 14 amino acids. Deletions cut 5 bases from V and 4 bases from J, with 14 bases between. The CDR3 nucleotides are TGTGCCAGCAGTCCCGAGGCGAGATCCTATGGCTACACCTTC. Amino acids: CASSPEARSYGYTF.

V and J are TRBV5-1 and TRBJ1-6; TRBD1 matches 10 bases. V was clipped by 4 bases and J by 7 bases; unmatched bases: 2. Germline V gene sequence: CDR1 SGHRS, CDR2 YFSETQ. The CDR3 loop spans 14 amino acids. The CDR3 loop reads CASSRTGGNSPLHF. DNA for the CDR3: TGCGCCAGCAGCCGGACAGGGGGGAATTCACCCCTCCACTTT.

J is TRBJ1-5 and V is TRBV7-9; D not resolved. The CDR3 length is 16 residues. Trimming removed 5 bases from V and 0 bases from J, with 14 bases in between. From germline, CDR1 is SEHNR and CDR2 FQNEAQ (reference sequence). The CDR3 nucleotides read TGTGCCAGCAGCCCAAATCGGGGATCTAGCAATCAGCCCCAGCATTTT. Its translation is CASSPNRGSSNQPQHF.

This chain connects TRBV7-9 to TRBJ2-1, with 11 bases matching TRBD2. The germline V gene has CDR1 SEHNR and CDR2 FQNEAQ (reference sequence). Germline trimming cut 1 base from V and 2 bases from J; bases unmatched to any gene: 10. This CDR3 comprises 19 residues. The CDR3 coding sequence is TGTGCCAGCAGCTTAGATGCGACTAGCGGGACTCCGGCCTACAATGAGCAGTTCTTC. Its protein is CASSLDATSGTPAYNEQFF.

CDR3 DNA: TGCAGCGCCTCTGAAGCCGGGGGTGGGTATGAAAAACTGTTTTTT. Translation gives CSASEAGGGYEKLFF. This sequence joins TRBV29-1 and TRBJ1-4, with D possibly matching TRBD1 (5 bases). This CDR3 region has 15 residues. CDR1 SQVTM and CDR2 ANQGSEA come from the germline V gene. Trimming left V 7 bases short and J 6 bases short, with 21 bases between. Complete variable domain (other parts from reference TRBV29-1 and TRBJ1-4): SAVISQKPSRDICQRGTSLTIQCQVDSQVTMMFWYRQQPGQSLTLIATANQGSEATYESGFVIDKFPISRPNLTFSTLTVSNMSPEDSSIYLCSASEAGGGYEKLFFGSGTQLSVL.

The V and J genes are TRBV5-1 and TRBJ2-7, with D tentatively TRBD2 (6 bases). CDR1 and CDR2 (germline): SGHRS, YFSETQ. The CDR3 spans 13 residues. V gave up 3 bases and J gave up 0 bases, with 7 bases separating them. CDR3: CASSSTSSYEQYF. CDR3 in DNA: TGCGCCAGCAGCTCGACTAGCTCCTACGAGCAGTACTTC.

V usage is TRBV28 and J usage is TRBJ2-7; 7 nucleotides match TRBD1. The germline V gene encodes CDR1 MDHEN and CDR2 SYDVKM. With 2 bases clipped from V and 4 bases from J, the junction kept 2 bases outside the gene matches. The CDR3 is made up of 13 amino acids. The DNA for the CDR3 is TGTGCCAGCAGTTTAAGGGACAGTTACGAGCAGTACTTC. It codes for CASSLRDSYEQYF. Supplemented by reference TRBV28 and TRBJ2-7, the full variable domain reads DVKVTQSSRYLVKRTGEKVFLECVQDMDHENMFWYRQDPGLGLRLIYFSYDVKMKEKGDIPEGYSVSREKKERFSLILESASTNQTSMYLCASSLRDSYEQYFGPGTRLTVT.

The V and J genes are TRBV11-3 and TRBJ2-6; TRBD1 agrees at 9 bases. The CDR3 runs 13 residues. Germline values: CDR1 SGHNT, CDR2 YENEEA. J gave up 12 bases and V 5 bases, and 5 bases lay outside the gene matches. DNA for the CDR3: TGTGCCAGCAGCCAGGGACAGGGAGGCGTCCTGACTTTC. Translating it yields CASSQGQGGVLTF.

The genes are TRBV5-6 and TRBJ1-2; no definite D call. From germline, CDR1 is SGHDT and CDR2 YYEEEE. CDR3 length: 12 amino acids. V gave up 0 bases and J gave up 5 bases, with 5 bases separating them. The CDR3 loop is CASSLGGYGYTF. In DNA form, the CDR3 reads TGTGCCAGCAGCTTGGGGGGATATGGCTACACCTTC.

V gene TRBV23-1 combines with J gene TRBJ1-3, with no clear D. TRBV23-1 is an ORF; its function is uncertain. The CDR3 runs 14 residues. The V and J ends lost 3 bases and 0 bases respectively, with 6 bases between them. The DNA of the CDR3 is TGCGCCAGCAGTCATAGGGTCTCTGGAAACACCATATATTTT. It translates to CASSHRVSGNTIYF.

The sample holds a few counts of this clone. The chain employs TRBV10-3 and TRBJ2-7; D is unclear. This CDR3 region has 13 residues. Germline lookup yields CDR1 ENHRY and CDR2 SYGVKD. Trimming shortened V by 10 bases and J by 3 bases, and 16 bases separated the two germline ends. Written as DNA, the CDR3 is TGTGCCAGCTCCTTCCTCTCCTACTACGAGCAGTACTTC. Translation: CASSFLSYYEQYF.

V gene TRBV4-2 combines with J gene TRBJ1-4; 7 bases map to TRBD1. Germline V gene lookup returns CDR1 LGHNA and CDR2 YNFKEQ. The trim removed 4 bases at V and 5 bases at J, leaving 7 bases unmatched. The CDR3 extends over 15 amino acids. CDR3 in amino acids: CASSRPGQQNEKLFF. DNA for the CDR3: TGTGCCAGCAGCCGACCGGGACAGCAAAATGAAAAACTGTTTTTT.